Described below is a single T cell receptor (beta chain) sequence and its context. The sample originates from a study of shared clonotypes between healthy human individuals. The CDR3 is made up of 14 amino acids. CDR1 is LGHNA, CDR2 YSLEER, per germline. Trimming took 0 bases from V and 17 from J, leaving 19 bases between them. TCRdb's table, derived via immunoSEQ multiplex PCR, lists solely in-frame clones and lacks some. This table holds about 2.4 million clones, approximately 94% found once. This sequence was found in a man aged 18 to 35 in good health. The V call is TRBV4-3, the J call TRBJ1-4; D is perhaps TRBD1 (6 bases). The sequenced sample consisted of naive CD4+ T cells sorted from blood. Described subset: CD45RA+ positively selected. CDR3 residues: CASSQDWGQLPYFF. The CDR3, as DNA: TGCGCCAGCAGCCAAGATTGGGGGCAGTTGCCTTATTTTTTT.